These T cell receptor beta chains were read from a single sample in a study of graft-versus-host responses after intestinal transplantation. Assay used: immunoSEQ multiplex PCR; TCRdb lists only in-frame clones, some missing. The top ten clones hold around 4.8% of a sample with about 45,000 clones, over 75% of them seen once. The sample in question was PBMCs, obtained 524 days after transplant. Receptor source: a human patient who received an intestinal transplant, so some T cells may come from the graft donor. The CDR3 runs from the conserved cysteine through the conserved F or W. Each record gives: CDR3 length, D gene, V gene, clone size, J gene, CDR3 protein, CDR3 DNA. A D gene is named only where the DNA matches it firmly. The size entry is marked missing in some rows and otherwise reads once, few, many or a size class.

len: 12; d_gene: .; v_gene: TRBV6-1; abundance: once; j_gene: TRBJ2-4; CDR3aa: CASTGSKNIQYF; CDR3nt: TGTGCCAGCACCGGATCCAAAAACATTCAGTACTTC
len: 12; d_gene: .; v_gene: TRBV5-1; abundance: .; j_gene: TRBJ2-7; CDR3aa: CASSFFRDEQYF; CDR3nt: TGCGCCAGCAGCTTCTTCAGGGACGAGCAGTACTTC
len: 20; d_gene: TRBD2; v_gene: TRBV12-5; abundance: .; j_gene: TRBJ2-3; CDR3aa: CASARQGPTSGRLTADTQYF; CDR3nt: TGTGCTAGTGCAAGACAGGGACCGACTAGCGGGAGGCTGACAGCAGATACGCAGTATTTT
len: 15; d_gene: .; v_gene: TRBV9; abundance: .; j_gene: TRBJ1-5; CDR3aa: CASSLTGNSNQPQHF; CDR3nt: TGTGCCAGCAGCCTAACCGGGAATAGCAATCAGCCCCAGCATTTT
len: 13; d_gene: .; v_gene: TRBV28; abundance: .; j_gene: TRBJ1-1; CDR3aa: CASSIRWGTEAFF; CDR3nt: TGTGCCAGCAGTATCCGATGGGGCACTGAAGCTTTCTTT
len: 13; d_gene: .; v_gene: TRBV19; abundance: .; j_gene: TRBJ1-4; CDR3aa: CASSPGANEKLFF; CDR3nt: TGTGCCAGTAGTCCCGGGGCGAATGAAAAACTGTTTTTT
len: 16; d_gene: TRBD1; v_gene: TRBV4-2; abundance: .; j_gene: TRBJ1-2; CDR3aa: CASSQAVDRGNYGYTF; CDR3nt: TGTGCCAGCAGCCAAGCGGTAGACAGGGGGAACTATGGCTACACCTTC
len: 17; d_gene: .; v_gene: TRBV4-1; abundance: once; j_gene: TRBJ1-5; CDR3aa: CASSQRPGSYSNQPQHF; CDR3nt: TGCGCCAGCAGCCAAAGGCCAGGGTCTTATAGCAATCAGCCCCAGCATTTT
len: 15; d_gene: .; v_gene: TRBV6-1; abundance: .; j_gene: TRBJ1-3; CDR3aa: CASSAQGSSGNTIYF; CDR3nt: TGTGCCAGCAGTGCCCAGGGTAGCTCTGGAAACACCATATATTTT
len: 12; d_gene: .; v_gene: TRBV6-5; abundance: .; j_gene: TRBJ2-7; CDR3aa: CASSDSSYEQYF; CDR3nt: TGTGCCAGCAGTGACAGCTCCTACGAGCAGTACTTC
len: 15; d_gene: .; v_gene: TRBV2; abundance: .; j_gene: TRBJ2-6; CDR3aa: CASGIRSSGANVLTF; CDR3nt: TGTGCCAGCGGCATACGGAGCTCTGGGGCCAACGTCCTGACTTTC
len: 13; d_gene: .; v_gene: TRBV6-1; abundance: .; j_gene: TRBJ2-7; CDR3aa: CASSFVAPYEQYF; CDR3nt: TGTGCCAGCAGTTTCGTTGCTCCCTACGAGCAGTACTTC
len: 13; d_gene: .; v_gene: TRBV11-2; abundance: .; j_gene: TRBJ1-1; CDR3aa: CASSHPSGSEAFF; CDR3nt: TGTGCCAGCAGCCACCCCTCGGGCAGTGAAGCTTTCTTT
len: 13; d_gene: .; v_gene: TRBV19; abundance: .; j_gene: TRBJ2-7; CDR3aa: CASSPGRTYEQYF; CDR3nt: TGTGCCAGTAGTCCGGGACGGACCTACGAGCAGTACTTC
len: 17; d_gene: TRBD1; v_gene: TRBV7-9; abundance: .; j_gene: TRBJ1-2; CDR3aa: CASSLDRYRGKNYGYTF; CDR3nt: TGTGCCAGCAGCTTAGACCGATACAGGGGGAAGAACTATGGCTACACCTTC
len: 15; d_gene: TRBD2; v_gene: TRBV5-1; abundance: .; j_gene: TRBJ2-1; CDR3aa: CASSLGLAVYNEQFF; CDR3nt: TGCGCCAGCAGCTTGGGACTAGCGGTTTACAATGAGCAGTTCTTC
len: 15; d_gene: .; v_gene: TRBV6-6; abundance: .; j_gene: TRBJ1-1; CDR3aa: CASSPPGQLSTEAFF; CDR3nt: TGTGCCAGCAGCCCACCGGGACAACTAAGCACTGAAGCTTTCTTT
len: 16; d_gene: .; v_gene: TRBV4-3; abundance: .; j_gene: TRBJ2-7; CDR3aa: CASSQREGGAAYEQYF; CDR3nt: TGCGCCAGCAGCCAGCGAGAGGGCGGAGCCGCCTACGAGCAGTACTTC
len: 16; d_gene: .; v_gene: TRBV4-3; abundance: .; j_gene: TRBJ2-6; CDR3aa: CASSPGPDSGANVLTF; CDR3nt: TGCGCCAGCAGCCCTGGGCCGGACTCTGGGGCCAACGTCCTGACTTTC
len: 15; d_gene: .; v_gene: TRBV5-8; abundance: .; j_gene: TRBJ2-3; CDR3aa: CASSSAQRSIDTQYF; CDR3nt: TGTGCCAGCAGCTCGGCGCAGAGGTCGATAGATACGCAGTATTTT
len: 16; d_gene: TRBD1; v_gene: TRBV4-1; abundance: .; j_gene: TRBJ1-2; CDR3aa: CASSQEMDREHYGYTF; CDR3nt: TGCGCCAGCAGCCAAGAAATGGACAGGGAGCACTATGGCTACACCTTC
len: 16; d_gene: .; v_gene: TRBV7-2; abundance: .; j_gene: TRBJ1-5; CDR3aa: CASSLVGSRSGQPQHF; CDR3nt: TGTGCCAGCAGCTTAGTCGGCAGCCGGTCGGGGCAGCCCCAGCATTTT
len: 14; d_gene: .; v_gene: TRBV6-5; abundance: .; j_gene: TRBJ1-3; CDR3aa: CASSYSVNRNTIYF; CDR3nt: TGTGCCAGCAGTTACTCGGTCAACCGAAACACCATATATTTT
len: 15; d_gene: .; v_gene: TRBV4-3; abundance: .; j_gene: TRBJ2-7; CDR3aa: CASSQENLASNEQYF; CDR3nt: TGCGCCAGCAGCCAAGAAAATCTAGCGAGCAACGAGCAGTACTTC
len: 12; d_gene: .; v_gene: TRBV6-5; abundance: .; j_gene: TRBJ1-1; CDR3aa: CASSYGTNEAFF; CDR3nt: TGTGCCAGCAGTTACGGCACCAATGAAGCTTTCTTT
len: 14; d_gene: .; v_gene: TRBV15; abundance: .; j_gene: TRBJ1-4; CDR3aa: CATSRGAGAEKLFF; CDR3nt: TGTGCCACCAGCAGAGGGGCCGGAGCTGAAAAACTGTTTTTT
len: 14; d_gene: .; v_gene: TRBV5-4; abundance: .; j_gene: TRBJ2-1; CDR3aa: CASSWTQDGNEQFF; CDR3nt: TGTGCCAGCAGCTGGACTCAAGACGGAAATGAGCAGTTCTTC
len: 15; d_gene: TRBD1; v_gene: TRBV6-1; abundance: .; j_gene: TRBJ1-1; CDR3aa: CASTTGQGMFTEAFF; CDR3nt: TGTGCCAGCACTACCGGACAGGGAATGTTCACTGAAGCTTTCTTT
len: 15; d_gene: .; v_gene: TRBV5-1; abundance: .; j_gene: TRBJ2-2; CDR3aa: CASSPSGGNTGELFF; CDR3nt: TGCGCCAGCAGCCCCTCCGGAGGGAACACCGGGGAGCTGTTTTTT